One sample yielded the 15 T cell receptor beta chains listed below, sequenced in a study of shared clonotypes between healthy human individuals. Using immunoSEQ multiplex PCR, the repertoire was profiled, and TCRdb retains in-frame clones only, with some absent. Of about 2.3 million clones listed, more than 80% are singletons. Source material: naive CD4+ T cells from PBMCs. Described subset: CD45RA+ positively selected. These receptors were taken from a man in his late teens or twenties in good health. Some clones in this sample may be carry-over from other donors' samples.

The CDR3 coding sequence is TGTGCCACCAGCAGTATAGTGGGGACCCAGTACTTC. Translating gives CATSSIVGTQYF. This chain uses TRBV15 with TRBJ2-5, with D uncertain. CDR1 LNHNV and CDR2 YYDKDF come from the germline V gene (reference sequence). Trimming took off 3 bases at V and 7 bases at J, with 9 bases between the two ends. The CDR3 covers 12 residues.

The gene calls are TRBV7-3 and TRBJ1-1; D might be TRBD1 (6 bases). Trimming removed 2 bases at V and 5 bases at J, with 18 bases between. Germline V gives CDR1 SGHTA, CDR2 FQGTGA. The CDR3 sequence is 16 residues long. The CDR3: CASSLYPRGGGTEAFF. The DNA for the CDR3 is TGTGCCAGCAGCTTATATCCGCGAGGGGGTGGTACTGAAGCTTTCTTT.

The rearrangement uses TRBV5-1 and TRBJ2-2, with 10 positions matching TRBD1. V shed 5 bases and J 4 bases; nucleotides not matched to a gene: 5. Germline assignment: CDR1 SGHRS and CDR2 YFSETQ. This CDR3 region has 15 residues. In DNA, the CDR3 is TGCGCCAGCAGACAGACAGGGGGCGCCACCGGGGAGCTGTTTTTT. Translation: CASRQTGGATGELFF.

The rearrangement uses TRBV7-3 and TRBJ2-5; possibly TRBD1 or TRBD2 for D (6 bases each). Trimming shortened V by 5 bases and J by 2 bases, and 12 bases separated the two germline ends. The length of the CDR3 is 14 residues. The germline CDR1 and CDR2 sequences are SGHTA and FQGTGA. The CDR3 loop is CASSRGLGQETQYF. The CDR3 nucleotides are TGTGCCAGCAGCCGGGGGCTAGGACAAGAGACCCAGTACTTC.

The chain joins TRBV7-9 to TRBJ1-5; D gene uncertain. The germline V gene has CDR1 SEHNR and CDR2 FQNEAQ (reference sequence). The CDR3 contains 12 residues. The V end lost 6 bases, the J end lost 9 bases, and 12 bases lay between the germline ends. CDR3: CASRPVRGPQHF. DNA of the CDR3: TGTGCCAGCAGGCCCGTCCGGGGGCCCCAGCATTTT. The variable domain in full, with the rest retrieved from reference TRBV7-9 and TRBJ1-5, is DTGVSQNPRHKITKRGQNVTFRCDPISEHNRLYWYRQTLGQGPEFLTYFQNEAQLEKSRLLSDRFSAERPKGSFSTLEIQRTEQGDSAMYLCASRPVRGPQHFGDGTRLSIL.

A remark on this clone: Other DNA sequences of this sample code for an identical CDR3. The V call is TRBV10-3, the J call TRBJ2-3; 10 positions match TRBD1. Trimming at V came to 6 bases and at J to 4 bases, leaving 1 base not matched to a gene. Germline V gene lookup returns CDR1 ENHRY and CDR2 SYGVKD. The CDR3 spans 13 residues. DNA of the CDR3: TGTGCCATCAGCGGACAGGGGGCAGATACGCAGTATTTT. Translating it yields CAISGQGADTQYF.

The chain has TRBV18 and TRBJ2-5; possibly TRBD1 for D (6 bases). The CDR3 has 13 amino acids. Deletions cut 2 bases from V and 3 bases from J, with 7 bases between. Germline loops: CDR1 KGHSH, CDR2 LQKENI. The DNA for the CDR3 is TGTGCCAGCTCACCAAAGGGGGAAGAGACCCAGTACTTC. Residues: CASSPKGEETQYF.

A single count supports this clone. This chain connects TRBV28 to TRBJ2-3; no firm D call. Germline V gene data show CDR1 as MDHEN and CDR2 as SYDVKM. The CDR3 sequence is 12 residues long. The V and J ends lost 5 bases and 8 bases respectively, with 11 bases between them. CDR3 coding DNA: TGTGCCAGCAGTACGCAGGCCCCTACGCAGTATTTT. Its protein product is CASSTQAPTQYF.

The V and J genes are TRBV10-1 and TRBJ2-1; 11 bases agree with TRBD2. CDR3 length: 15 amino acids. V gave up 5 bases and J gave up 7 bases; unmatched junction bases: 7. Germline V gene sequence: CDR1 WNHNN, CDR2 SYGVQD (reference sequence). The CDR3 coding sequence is TGCGCCAGCAGTAAGAGACTAGCGGGAAGGAATGAGCAGTTCTTC. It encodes CASSKRLAGRNEQFF.

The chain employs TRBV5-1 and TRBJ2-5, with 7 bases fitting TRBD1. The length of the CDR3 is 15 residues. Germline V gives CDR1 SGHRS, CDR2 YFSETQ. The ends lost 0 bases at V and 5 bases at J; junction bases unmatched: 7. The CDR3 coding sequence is TGCGCCAGCAGCTTGGTTGCAGGGGGTCGGGAGACCCAGTACTTC. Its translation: CASSLVAGGRETQYF.

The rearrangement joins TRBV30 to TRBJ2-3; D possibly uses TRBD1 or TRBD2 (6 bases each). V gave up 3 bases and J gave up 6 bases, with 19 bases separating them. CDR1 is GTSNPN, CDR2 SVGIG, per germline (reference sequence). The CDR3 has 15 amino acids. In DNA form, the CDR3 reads TGTGCCTGGAGCTTAGGAGTAAGGGGGGTGGATACGCAGTATTTT. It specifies CAWSLGVRGVDTQYF.

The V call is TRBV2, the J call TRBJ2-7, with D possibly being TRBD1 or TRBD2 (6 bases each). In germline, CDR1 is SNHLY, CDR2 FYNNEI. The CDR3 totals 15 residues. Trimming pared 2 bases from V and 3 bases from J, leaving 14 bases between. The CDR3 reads CASSEFGGPSYEQYF. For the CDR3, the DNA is TGTGCCAGCAGTGAATTCGGGGGCCCGAGCTACGAGCAGTACTTC.

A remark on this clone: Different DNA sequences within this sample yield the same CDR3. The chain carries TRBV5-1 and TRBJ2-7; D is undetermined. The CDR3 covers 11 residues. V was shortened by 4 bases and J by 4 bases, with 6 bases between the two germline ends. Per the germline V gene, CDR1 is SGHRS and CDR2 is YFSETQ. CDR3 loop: CASSGEYEQYF. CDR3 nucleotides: TGCGCCAGCAGCGGGGAATACGAGCAGTACTTC.

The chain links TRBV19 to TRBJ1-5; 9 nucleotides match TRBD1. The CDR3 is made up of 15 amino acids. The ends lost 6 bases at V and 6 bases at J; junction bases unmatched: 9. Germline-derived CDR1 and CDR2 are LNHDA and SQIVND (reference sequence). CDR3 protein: CASRDVGQGFQPQHF. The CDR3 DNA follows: TGTGCCAGTAGGGACGTGGGACAGGGATTTCAGCCCCAGCATTTT. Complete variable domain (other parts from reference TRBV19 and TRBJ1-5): DGGITQSPKYLFRKEGQNVTLSCEQNLNHDAMYWYRQDPGQGLRLIYYSQIVNDFQKGDIAEGYSVSREKKESFPLTVTSAQKNPTAFYLCASRDVGQGFQPQHFGDGTRLSIL.

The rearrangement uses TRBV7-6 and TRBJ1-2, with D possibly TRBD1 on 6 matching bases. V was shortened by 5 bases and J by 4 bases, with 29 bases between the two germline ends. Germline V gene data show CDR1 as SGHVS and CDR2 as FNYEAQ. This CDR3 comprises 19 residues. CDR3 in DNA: TGTGCCAGCAGCACTGGTTTGTTCGCGGCCAGGGGTCTAACCTATGGCTACACCTTC. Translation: CASSTGLFAARGLTYGYTF. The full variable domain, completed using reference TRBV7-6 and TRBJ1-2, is GAGVSQSPRYKVTKRGQDVALRCDPISGHVSLYWYRQALGQGPEFLTYFNYEAQQDKSGLPNDRFSAERPEGSISTLTIQRTEQRDSAMYRCASSTGLFAARGLTYGYTFGSGTRLTVV.